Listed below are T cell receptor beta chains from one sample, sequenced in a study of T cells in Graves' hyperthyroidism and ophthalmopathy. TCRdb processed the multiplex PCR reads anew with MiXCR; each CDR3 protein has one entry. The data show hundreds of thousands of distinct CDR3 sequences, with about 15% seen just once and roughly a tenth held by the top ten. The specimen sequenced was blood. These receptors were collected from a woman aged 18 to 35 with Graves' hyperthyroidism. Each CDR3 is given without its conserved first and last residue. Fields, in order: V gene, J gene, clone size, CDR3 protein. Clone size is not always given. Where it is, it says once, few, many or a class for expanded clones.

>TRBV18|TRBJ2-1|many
ASSPPLASSPNYNEQF
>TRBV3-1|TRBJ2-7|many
ASSQGGIRDRVYEQY
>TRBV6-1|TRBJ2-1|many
ASSAGLAEYNEQF
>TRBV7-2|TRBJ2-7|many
ASSLYSHEQY
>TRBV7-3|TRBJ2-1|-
ASSPQGGPFSYNEQF
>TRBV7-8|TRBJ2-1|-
ASSFLIGGKDNEQF
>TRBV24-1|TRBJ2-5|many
ATSDLLAGAPETQY
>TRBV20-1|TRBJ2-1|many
STRLARYNEQF
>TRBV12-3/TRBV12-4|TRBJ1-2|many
ASSLILEYGYT
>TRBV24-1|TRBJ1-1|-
ATRGGGQAF
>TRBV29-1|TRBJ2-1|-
SVATRLGDEQF
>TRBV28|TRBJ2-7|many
ASSFPARTVQY
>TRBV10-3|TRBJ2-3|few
AISESGSDTQY
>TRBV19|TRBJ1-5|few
ASSVRLELMGQPQH
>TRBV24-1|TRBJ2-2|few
ATSAGGRVTGELF
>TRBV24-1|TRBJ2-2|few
ATSRTGAGELF
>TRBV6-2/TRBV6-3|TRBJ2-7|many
ASSYSYGLAGWSYEQY
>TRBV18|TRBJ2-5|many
ASSPGNGAQY
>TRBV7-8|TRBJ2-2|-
ASSLSVRGTTGELF
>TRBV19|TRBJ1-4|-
ASTTVTVEKLF
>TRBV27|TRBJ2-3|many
ASSWGFTSTDTQY
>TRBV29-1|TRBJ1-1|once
SVERASGDSSTEAF
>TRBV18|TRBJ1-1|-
ASSPNSSPMASGRFMNTEAF
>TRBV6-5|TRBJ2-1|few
ASSYAPLAGLGNEQF
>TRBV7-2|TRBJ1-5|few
ASSLEWTTDSNQPQH
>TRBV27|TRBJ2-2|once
ASSPPSNTGELF
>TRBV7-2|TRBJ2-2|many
ASSLTGLAGAGELF
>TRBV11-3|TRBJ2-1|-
AGSLELAGGHEQF
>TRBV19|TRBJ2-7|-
ASSMEGSGGHYEQY
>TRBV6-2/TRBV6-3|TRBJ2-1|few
ASSYRVAIMGWNEQF
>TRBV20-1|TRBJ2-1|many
SARDFEDWGVSYNEQF
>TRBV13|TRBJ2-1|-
ASSSGQKAYNEQS
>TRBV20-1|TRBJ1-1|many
SALPGQGGTRNTEAF
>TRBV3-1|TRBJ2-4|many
ASSQGTGENIQY
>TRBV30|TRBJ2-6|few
AWSRSNSGANVLT
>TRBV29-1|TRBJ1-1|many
SVGQLNTEAF
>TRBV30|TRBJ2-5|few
AWSPTLAGEY
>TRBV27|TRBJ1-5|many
ASSLSDSNQPQH
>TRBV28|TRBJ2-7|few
ASIGREVSYEQY
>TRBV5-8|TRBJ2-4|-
ASSHVRVSKNIQY
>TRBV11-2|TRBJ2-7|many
ASTSVEGEVYEQY
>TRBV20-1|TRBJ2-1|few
SARGTGIEQF
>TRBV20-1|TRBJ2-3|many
SASLRRGGSTDTQY
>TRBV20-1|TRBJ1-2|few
SARGGGQGDYGYT
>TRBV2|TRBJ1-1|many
ASRSTGNTEAF
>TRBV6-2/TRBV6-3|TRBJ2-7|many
ASSTRPGLAGGRYEQY
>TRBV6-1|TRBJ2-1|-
ASSRDRGNEQF
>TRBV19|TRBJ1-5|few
ASTISGVGRGTNQPQH